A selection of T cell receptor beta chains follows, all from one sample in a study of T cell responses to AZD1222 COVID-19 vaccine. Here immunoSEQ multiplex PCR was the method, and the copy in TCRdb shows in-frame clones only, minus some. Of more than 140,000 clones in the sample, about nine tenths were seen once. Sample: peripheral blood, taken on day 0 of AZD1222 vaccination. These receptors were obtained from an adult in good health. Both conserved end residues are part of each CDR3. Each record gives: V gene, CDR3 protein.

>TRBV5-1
CASSSGQGWRAEAFF
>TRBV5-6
CASSLVGTSFGEQFF
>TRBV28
CASSFGLAEQYF
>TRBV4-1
CASSIRLAGASSYNEQFF
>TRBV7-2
CASSLMYGDTEAFF
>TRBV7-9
CASSLIGTAEAQYF
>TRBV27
CASSLWGSDTEAFF
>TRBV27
CASSYTGQGNYGYTF
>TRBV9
CASSRGRGLEKLFF
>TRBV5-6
CASSLDRRQYF
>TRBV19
CASSLRGGYEQYF
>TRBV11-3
CASSPAGGNQPQHF
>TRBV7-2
CASSAHRGSYEQYF
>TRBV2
CASSFRADTQYF
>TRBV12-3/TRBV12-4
CASSLSLSGELFF
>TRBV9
CASSVDPRGSGDTQYF
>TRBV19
CASSPFDSRNQPQHF
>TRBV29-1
CSVAGGKGTEAFF
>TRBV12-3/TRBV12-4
CASGQEYQPQHF
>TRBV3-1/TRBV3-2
CASSQAAGRGNTIYF
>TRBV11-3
CASSSRDRGRLYYGYTF
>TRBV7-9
CASSLEGEAFF
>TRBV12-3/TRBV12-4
CASTLYREGEQFF
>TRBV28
CAGKEGGTDTQYF
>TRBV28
CASRARTGGFAEAFF
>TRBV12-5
CASGLVQGEAFF
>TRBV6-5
CASSYKQARGDTQYF
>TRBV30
CAWSTGGGYTF
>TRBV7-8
CASSVQATSSYNEQFF
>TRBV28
CASSSPSGQAYNEQFF
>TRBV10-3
CAISEGNGNQPQHF
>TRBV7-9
CASSFQQGSSYNEQFF
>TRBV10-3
CAISPVDRGRSSGANVLTF
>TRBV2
CASVASSYNEQFF
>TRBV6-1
CASSSPTLSSYEQYF
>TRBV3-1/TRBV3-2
CASSQAGQGPYEQYF
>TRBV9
CASSAGVSNQPQHF
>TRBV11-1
CASTVLGEKAFF
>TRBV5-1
CASSEGGVTAEKLFF
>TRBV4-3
CASSQDSGGHQPQHF
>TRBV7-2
CASSSDTLIGRQYF
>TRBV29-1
CSVNEQFF
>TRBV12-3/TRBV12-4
CASSLRETQYF
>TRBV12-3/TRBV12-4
CASSPLGYGYTF
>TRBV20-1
CSASPYGRPETQYF
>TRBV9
CASSVIATPSAGELFF
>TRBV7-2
CASSLVGDSSYEQYF
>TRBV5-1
CASSFTISDLSYEQYF
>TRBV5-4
CASSSRGPTGELFF
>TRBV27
CASSLYRSSYEQYF
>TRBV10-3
CAIRPGRGNEKLFF
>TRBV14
CASSAAHGTRNTQYF
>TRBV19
CASSIGVRGYTF